This TCR beta chain was sequenced in a study of cytomegalovirus exposure and HLA in healthy donors. Study-wide findings and caveats: CMV serostatus was the only recorded immune exposure for donors. Common viral pathogens (according to a later analysis) appeared linked to several of the most significant clusters. V- and J-gene trimming in TCR beta was tied to a missense DCLRE1C variant by an analysis performed later.

V was shortened by 6 bases and J by 2 bases, with 16 bases between the two germline ends. Germline V CDR1 and CDR2: LNHDA, SQIVND (reference sequence). CDR3 length equals 15 residues. Worth noting for this clone: The antigen remains unidentified.

PCR employed 60 Vbeta and 13 Jbeta primers. In the authors' methods: It was a later analysis that counted 83 million or so unique TCR beta chains, of which around 11 million were shared. Sequencing was performed with immunoSEQ multiplex PCR; in TCRdb, only in-frame clones are kept and a portion is missing. V, J and clone size derive from that table, while D and trimming were established from the DNA sequence. The sample records around 100,000 clones, about 77% being singletons. Sequencing was done on a sample of PBMCs. The sequence came from a woman aged 25 to 39 in good health and CMV-seropositive. The rearrangement joins TRBV19 to TRBJ1-2; a weak D match, TRBD1 (6 bases). The CDR3 region is CASSLSGVLNYGYTF. The CDR3 DNA sequence: TGTGCCAGTAGCCTCTCAGGGGTACTCAACTATGGCTACACCTTC.